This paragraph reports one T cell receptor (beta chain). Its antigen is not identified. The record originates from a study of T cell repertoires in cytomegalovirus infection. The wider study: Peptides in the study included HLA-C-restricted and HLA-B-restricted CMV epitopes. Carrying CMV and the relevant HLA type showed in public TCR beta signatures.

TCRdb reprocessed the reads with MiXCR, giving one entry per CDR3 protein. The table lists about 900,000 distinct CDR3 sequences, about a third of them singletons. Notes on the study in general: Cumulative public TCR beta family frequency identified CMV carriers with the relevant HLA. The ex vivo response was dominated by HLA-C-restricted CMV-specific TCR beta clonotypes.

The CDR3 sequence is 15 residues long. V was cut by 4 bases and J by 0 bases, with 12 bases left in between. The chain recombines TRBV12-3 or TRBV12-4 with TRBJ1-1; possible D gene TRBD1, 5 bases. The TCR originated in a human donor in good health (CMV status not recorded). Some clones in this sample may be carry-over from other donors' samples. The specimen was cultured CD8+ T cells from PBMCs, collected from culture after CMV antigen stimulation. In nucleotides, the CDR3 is TGTGCCAGCAGTTCCGGGGCAGGTCTGAACACTGAAGCTTTCTTT. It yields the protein CASSSGAGLNTEAFF.